Listed here is a single T cell receptor (beta chain). A sample-barcoded 5' primer and a J-beta primer mix were used in a second PCR of roughly 7 to 11 cycles. TCRdb called the 5' RACE reads again in MiXCR, with one record for every CDR3 protein. In the table there are 1,300,000 or so distinct CDR3 sequences, almost 60% of which are singletons. The data stem from a study of blood T cells in healthy people across ages. Germline V gene lookup returns CDR1 MGHRA and CDR2 YSYEKL. V lost 0 bases, J lost 7 bases, and 7 bases lay in between. This CDR3 has 13 amino acids. The sequenced sample consisted of blood. The sequence was obtained from a man aged 18 to 35 in good health. The J gene is TRBJ2-4, the V gene TRBV4-1; D gene unclear. CDR3 nucleotides: TGCGCCAGCAGCCAAGAGGGGTGGAACATTCAGTACTTC. Amino acid sequence: CASSQEGWNIQYF.